The sequence of this T cell receptor (beta chain) was determined in a study of OX40 agonist ivuxolimab in advanced cancers. Overall study: A history of anti-PD-1, anti-PD-L1 or anti-CTLA-4 therapy was acceptable, and over 30% had some. Study conclusions and caveats: The study observed clonal expansion of CD4+ and CD8+ blood T cells by week 6 at 0.1 to 3.0 mg/kg. Expanded clones tended on average to be more numerous among CD8+ T cells than CD4+.

Profiled with immunoSEQ multiplex PCR; TCRdb holds only in-frame clones, not every one. The sample gives 30,000 to 35,000 clones, around 90% of which show up once; 8.5% to 9.5% is in the top ten. Concerning this clone itself: Its specificity is not known.

This CDR3 spans 15 amino acids. CDR1 and CDR2 from the germline V gene are SNHLY and FYNNEI. Between the trimmed V and J ends, which lost 6 bases and 6 bases, there was a span of 21 bases. This TCR came from an adult with an advanced solid tumor such as melanoma, head and neck, liver or kidney cancer. Sequenced here: CD4+ or CD8+ T cells sorted from blood, sampled in a trial of the OX40 agonist ivuxolimab. The chain couples TRBV2 to TRBJ2-7; tentatively, D is TRBD1 (6 bases). CDR3 coding DNA: TGTGCCAGCAGGACCCCGTCAGGGGCCTACGCCGAGCAGTACTTC. Its protein is CASRTPSGAYAEQYF.